The next 27 T cell receptor beta chains were all read from a single sample in a study of cytomegalovirus exposure and HLA in healthy donors. Use of 60 Vbeta and 13 Jbeta primers characterized the PCR. The protocol was immunoSEQ multiplex PCR, while the TCRdb copy is restricted to in-frame clones and leaves out a portion. The data show roughly 100,000 clones, roughly two thirds seen once. The material sequenced was PBMCs. The receptors were gathered from a man aged 25-40 years in good health and CMV-seronegative.

The CDR3 spells CASTPGLADQETQYF. CDR3 coding DNA: TGTGCCAGCACCCCGGGACTAGCGGATCAAGAGACCCAGTACTTC. V is TRBV2 and J is TRBJ2-5; TRBD2 matches 11 bases. The ends lost 7 bases at V and 2 bases at J; junction bases unmatched: 6. CDR1 and CDR2 (germline): SNHLY, FYNNEI. The CDR3 sequence is 15 residues long.

The rearrangement uses TRBV28 and TRBJ2-6; 9 nucleotides align to TRBD2. This CDR3 is 14 amino acids long. V shed 7 bases, J shed 3 bases, and the junction held 1 base outside the gene matches. Germline CDR1 reads MDHEN; CDR2 reads SYDVKM. The CDR3 region has the DNA TGTGCCAGCACTAGCGGGAATGGGGCCAACGTCCTGACTTTC. It yields the protein CASTSGNGANVLTF. Complete variable domain (other parts from reference TRBV28 and TRBJ2-6): DVKVTQSSRYLVKRTGEKVFLECVQDMDHENMFWYRQDPGLGLRLIYFSYDVKMKEKGDIPEGYSVSREKKERFSLILESASTNQTSMYLCASTSGNGANVLTFGAGSRLTVL.

This clone showed up just once. This rearrangement joins TRBV2 to TRBJ2-4, with 7 bases lining up with TRBD1. This CDR3 contains 13 residues. V shed 1 base and J 12 bases; nucleotides not matched to a gene: 6. Germline CDR1 SNHLY, CDR2 FYNNEI. CDR3 DNA: TGTGCCAGCAGTGAAGGGGGTCGGGACAGTCAGTACTTC. This codes for CASSEGGRDSQYF.

The chain has TRBV5-1 and TRBJ2-1; possibly TRBD2 for D (6 bases). Deletions cut 1 base from V and 5 bases from J, with 13 bases between. Per germline, CDR1 SGHRS and CDR2 YFSETQ. The CDR3 spans 15 residues. The DNA of the CDR3 is TGCGCCAGCAGCTTGCTTCCGGGAGAGGACAATGAGCAGTTCTTC. It codes for CASSLLPGEDNEQFF.

The chain couples TRBV4-1 to TRBJ2-7; TRBD2 agrees at 8 bases. V shed 4 bases and J 0 bases; nucleotides not matched to a gene: 8. Germline V gene data show CDR1 as MGHRA and CDR2 as YSYEKL. The CDR3 covers 16 residues. The CDR3 spells CASSLRGGSSSYEQYF. CDR3 DNA sequence: TGCGCCAGCAGCCTCCGGGGGGGCAGCAGCTCCTACGAGCAGTACTTC.

This clone came up a few times. This chain joins TRBV5-5 and TRBJ2-2; 8 nucleotides match TRBD1. The CDR3 spans 16 residues. With 5 bases clipped from V and 0 bases from J, the junction kept 6 bases outside the gene matches. Germline loops: CDR1 SGHKS, CDR2 YYEKEE (reference sequence). The CDR3 bases are TGTGCCAGCAGGTCCCGACAGGGGACGAACACCGGGGAGCTGTTTTTT. Its translation is CASRSRQGTNTGELFF.

The chain joins TRBV6-1 to TRBJ1-2; no firm D call. CDR3 length equals 16 residues. Trimming shortened V by 3 bases and J by 8 bases, and 22 bases separated the two germline ends. CDR1 and CDR2 (germline): MNHNS, SASEGT. The CDR3 region has the DNA TGTGCCAGCAGTGATCGAAGCCCGACTCCCCCTGGAGGCTACACCTTC. It yields the protein CASSDRSPTPPGGYTF.

This clone occurred once. The chain joins TRBV5-1 to TRBJ2-5; 9 nucleotides align to TRBD1. The trim removed 1 base at V and 4 bases at J, leaving 2 bases unmatched. Germline CDR1 SGHRS, CDR2 YFSETQ. The CDR3 loop spans 14 amino acids. The CDR3 DNA reads as TGCGCCAGCAGCTTGCCGACAGGGGGAGAGACCCAGTACTTC. It encodes CASSLPTGGETQYF.

The sample holds a few counts of this clone. The chain employs TRBV5-4 and TRBJ1-2; D remains ambiguous. Trimming shortened V by 4 bases and J by 5 bases, and 12 bases separated the two germline ends. Germline V gene sequence: CDR1 SGHNT, CDR2 YYREEE (reference sequence). The CDR3 is 13 amino acids. Here the CDR3 DNA reads TGTGCCAGCAGCCCCCAAAACAAGTATGGCTACACCTTC. Amino acids: CASSPQNKYGYTF.

The J gene is TRBJ1-2, the V gene TRBV6-5; TRBD1 matches 7 bases. V lost 4 bases to trimming and J lost 2 bases; unmatched junction nucleotides: 7. Germline-derived CDR1 and CDR2 are MNHEY and SVGAGI. CDR3 length equals 15 residues. This CDR3 reads CASSWRQGPNYGYTF. The CDR3 nucleotides read TGTGCCAGCAGTTGGAGACAGGGACCGAACTATGGCTACACCTTC.

The genes are TRBV7-6 and TRBJ1-5; D perhaps matches TRBD1 (5 bases). Germline V lookup: CDR1 SGHVS, CDR2 FNYEAQ. CDR3 length: 14 amino acids. Trimming removed 2 bases at V and 4 bases at J, with 9 bases between. Here the CDR3 DNA reads TGTGCCAGCAGCTTAATGGCAGGGAATCAGCCCCAGCATTTT. Amino acids: CASSLMAGNQPQHF.

This clone is a singleton in its sample. The V gene is TRBV2, the J gene TRBJ1-5; no reliable D call. Germline V CDR1 and CDR2: SNHLY, FYNNEI. Trimming took 6 bases from V and 3 from J, leaving 6 bases between them. There are 12 residues in the CDR3. The CDR3 DNA reads TGTGCCAGCAGCGGTCTCAATCAGCCCCAGCATTTT. This codes for CASSGLNQPQHF.

The genes are TRBV4-3 and TRBJ2-2; 9 bases are shared with TRBD2. V shed 0 bases, J shed 8 bases, and the junction held 7 bases outside the gene matches. This CDR3 region has 16 residues. Per the germline V gene, CDR1 is LGHNA and CDR2 is YSLEER. The CDR3 DNA reads TGCGCCAGCAGCCAAGACTCAGCGGGAGGTGCGGGGGAGCTGTTTTTT. Translated: CASSQDSAGGAGELFF.

The V call is TRBV11-3, the J call TRBJ2-1; D unclear. Trimming left V 1 base short and J 5 bases short, with 15 bases between. CDR3 length: 16 residues. In germline, CDR1 is SGHNT, CDR2 YENEEA. The CDR3 reads CASSLGALVSHNEQFF. For the CDR3, the DNA is TGTGCCAGCAGCTTAGGCGCGTTGGTGTCTCACAATGAGCAGTTCTTC.

A note on this clone: The junction and the germline gene differ at one end; a read error may be behind it. The CDR3 sequence: CASSLSSVDQETQYF. In DNA, the CDR3 is TGTGCCAGCAGCTTATCAAGCGTTGACCAGGAGACCCAGTACTTC. V is TRBV11-2 and J is TRBJ2-5; D unresolved. The germline V gene has CDR1 SGHAT and CDR2 FQNNGV. The length of the CDR3 is 15 residues.

This chain links TRBV14 with TRBJ1-2; TRBD1 agrees at 8 bases. Germline V gives CDR1 SGHDN, CDR2 FVKESK. The CDR3 is made up of 15 amino acids. The ends lost 0 bases at V and 8 bases at J; junction bases unmatched: 8. The CDR3 coding sequence is TGTGCCAGCAGCCAAGACCTCAGGGGGCCTGGAGGCTACACCTTC. Protein product: CASSQDLRGPGGYTF. The full variable domain, rest sourced from reference TRBV14 and TRBJ1-2, is EAGVTQFPSHSVIEKGQTVTLRCDPISGHDNLYWYRRVMGKEIKFLLHFVKESKQDESGMPNNRFLAERTGGTYSTLKVQPAELEDSGVYFCASSQDLRGPGGYTFGSGTRLTVV.

This clone turned up a few times. The V gene is TRBV27, the J gene TRBJ2-1, with D hard to call. V lost 7 bases and J 2 bases, leaving 9 bases between the germline ends. The CDR3 extends over 13 amino acids. CDR1 MNHEY and CDR2 SMNVEV come from the germline V gene (reference sequence). The CDR3 sequence: CASIALAYNEQFF. For the CDR3, the DNA is TGTGCCAGCATCGCGCTAGCCTACAATGAGCAGTTCTTC.

The chain joins TRBV5-6 to TRBJ2-7, with 7 bases aligning to TRBD1. The CDR3 is 15 residues long. Germline V gene lookup returns CDR1 SGHDT and CDR2 YYEEEE. J was trimmed by 2 bases and V by 2 bases; bases with no gene match: 7. The CDR3 region has the DNA TGTGCCAGCAGCTTAACAGGGGAGTGGGCCTACGAGCAGTACTTC. Its protein product is CASSLTGEWAYEQYF.

This chain links TRBV27 with TRBJ2-7; TRBD2 matches 14 bases. The CDR3 contains 14 residues. Trimming took 8 bases from V and 7 from J; bases not matched to a gene: 7. Germline CDR1 reads MNHEY; CDR2 reads SMNVEV (reference sequence). The DNA for the CDR3 is TGTGCCAGCGGAAGGGGACTAGCGGGAGTGGAGCAGTACTTC. Its protein is CASGRGLAGVEQYF.

V gene TRBV9 combines with J gene TRBJ1-2, with 9 bases identical to TRBD1. This CDR3 region has 15 residues. The V segment lost 4 bases and the J segment 8 bases; nucleotides outside the gene matches: 12. CDR1 and CDR2 from the germline V gene are SGDLS and YYNGEE. In DNA, the CDR3 is TGTGCCAGCAGCCACGGTCCGGGACAGGGCTACGGCTACACCTTC. It yields the protein CASSHGPGQGYGYTF.

V and J are TRBV4-2 and TRBJ2-7; D might be TRBD2 (5 bases). Germline V gives CDR1 LGHNA, CDR2 YNFKEQ. Trimming cost V 2 bases and J 6 bases, with 11 bases left between them. This CDR3 has 13 amino acids. In DNA, the CDR3 is TGTGCCAGCAGCCAACCCACTAGAAGCGAGCAGTACTTC. Its protein product is CASSQPTRSEQYF.

This clone was counted once. V is TRBV19 and J is TRBJ2-4; 7 bases agree with TRBD1. Germline V lookup: CDR1 LNHDA, CDR2 SQIVND (reference sequence). This CDR3 spans 15 amino acids. Losses at the gene ends were 4 bases for V and 5 bases for J; bases not matched to a gene: 8. The CDR3 DNA sequence: TGTGCCAGTAGTACCCTCGACAGGGCGGAAAACATTCAGTACTTC. It codes for CASSTLDRAENIQYF.

In its sample, this clone was seen a few times. This chain links TRBV28 with TRBJ1-1, with 9 bases aligning to TRBD1. V lost 7 bases, J lost 4 bases, and 10 bases stayed unmatched. This CDR3 comprises 15 residues. In germline, CDR1 is MDHEN, CDR2 SYDVKM. The CDR3 DNA follows: TGTGCCAGCAAGGAGGTACAGGGGGCGCGCACTGAAGCTTTCTTT. This translates into CASKEVQGARTEAFF.

The genes are TRBV19 and TRBJ2-2; 12 nucleotides align to TRBD2. Per germline, CDR1 LNHDA and CDR2 SQIVND (reference sequence). The CDR3 has 17 amino acids. The V and J ends lost 4 bases and 3 bases, in that order; junction bases with no gene match: 6. CDR3 sequence: CASSNPRTSGDTGELFF. CDR3 in DNA: TGTGCCAGTAGTAACCCGCGGACTAGCGGGGACACCGGGGAGCTGTTTTTT. Looking up the rest from reference TRBV19 and TRBJ2-2 gives the full variable domain: DGGITQSPKYLFRKEGQNVTLSCEQNLNHDAMYWYRQDPGQGLRLIYYSQIVNDFQKGDIAEGYSVSREKKESFPLTVTSAQKNPTAFYLCASSNPRTSGDTGELFFGEGSRLTVL.

The genes are TRBV7-3 and TRBJ1-3; tentative D call: TRBD1 (6 bases). Trimming stripped 5 bases from V and 1 base from J, with 9 bases between. The germline CDR1 and CDR2 sequences are SGHTA and FQGTGA. The CDR3 is 14 residues long. The CDR3 DNA sequence: TGTGCCAGCAGCCCGACAGGTTCTGGAAACACCATATATTTT. This translates into CASSPTGSGNTIYF.

This chain links TRBV29-1 with TRBJ2-7; 7 bases fit TRBD1. J gave up 2 bases and V 5 bases, and 3 bases lay outside the gene matches. Germline loops: CDR1 SQVTM, CDR2 ANQGSEA. The CDR3 extends over 12 amino acids. The CDR3 sequence is CSVSGQTYEQYF. The CDR3 bases are TGCAGCGTTTCGGGACAGACCTACGAGCAGTACTTC.

This rearrangement joins TRBV6-1 to TRBJ2-3; possible D gene TRBD2, 6 bases. V lost 2 bases and J lost 5, with 14 bases in between. From germline, CDR1 is MNHNS and CDR2 SASEGT. The CDR3 sequence is 15 residues long. CDR3 nucleotide sequence: TGTGCCAGCAGTGAAAGGTACCGGGAGAAAGATACGCAGTATTTT. Protein product: CASSERYREKDTQYF.